This is a list of T cell receptor beta chains from one sample in a study of blood T cell repertoires in COVID-19. Generated by immunoSEQ multiplex PCR, the TCRdb table keeps only in-frame clones and is missing some. The data hold roughly 190,000 clones, with roughly 76% observed a single time. Source material: peripheral blood. The receptor set was obtained from a woman aged 40-49 years with COVID-19, enrolled during active disease. Each CDR3 is given without its conserved first and last residue. Fields, in order: V gene, clone size, CDR3 protein. The size entry is marked missing in some rows and otherwise reads once, few, many or a size class.

v_call: TRBV9
clone_size: -
cdr3_aa: ASSVEVVPGSGYT

v_call: TRBV24-1
clone_size: few
cdr3_aa: ATSDAIAGRSKNEQF

v_call: TRBV7-2
clone_size: -
cdr3_aa: ASSPTGVGNTIY

v_call: TRBV6-5
clone_size: -
cdr3_aa: ASSYNRQAGYT

v_call: TRBV7-9
clone_size: -
cdr3_aa: ASSPTQGNNEQF

v_call: TRBV15
clone_size: -
cdr3_aa: ATSGQGTDGYT

v_call: TRBV7-9
clone_size: -
cdr3_aa: ASTSMGAAGNTIY

v_call: TRBV9
clone_size: -
cdr3_aa: ASSVGAGDYGYT

v_call: TRBV18
clone_size: -
cdr3_aa: ASSPPSGSGETQY

v_call: TRBV21-1
clone_size: -
cdr3_aa: ASSKKGQGQPQH

v_call: TRBV19
clone_size: -
cdr3_aa: ASSTRQGNPFADTQY

v_call: TRBV3-1/TRBV3-2
clone_size: -
cdr3_aa: ASSQFRQGATQAF

v_call: TRBV19
clone_size: -
cdr3_aa: ASSGPGLAVSYVPDTQY

v_call: TRBV27
clone_size: -
cdr3_aa: ASSNLGRETQY

v_call: TRBV18
clone_size: -
cdr3_aa: ASSPREGITLNTEAF

v_call: TRBV9
clone_size: -
cdr3_aa: ASSAKDTLFGNTIY

v_call: TRBV18
clone_size: -
cdr3_aa: ASSPRTGINYGYT

v_call: TRBV18
clone_size: -
cdr3_aa: ASSPSRGDGYT

v_call: TRBV12-3/TRBV12-4
clone_size: -
cdr3_aa: ASTGNSNQPQH

v_call: TRBV28
clone_size: -
cdr3_aa: ASSPPLLAGIDTQY

v_call: TRBV27
clone_size: -
cdr3_aa: ASSLAPTGGKNIQY

v_call: TRBV29-1
clone_size: -
cdr3_aa: SVVGTGQFNYGYT

v_call: TRBV7-6
clone_size: -
cdr3_aa: ASSFSGTGDTQY

v_call: TRBV7-2
clone_size: -
cdr3_aa: ASSPGVGIWEQY

v_call: TRBV29-1
clone_size: once
cdr3_aa: SVTSYNEQF

v_call: TRBV19
clone_size: -
cdr3_aa: ASSITLAGVLEQY

v_call: TRBV11-2
clone_size: -
cdr3_aa: ASSIQGTGLQETQY

v_call: TRBV28
clone_size: few
cdr3_aa: ASSFGQGYQPQH

v_call: TRBV13
clone_size: -
cdr3_aa: ASSSGQAYYEQY

v_call: TRBV4-2
clone_size: -
cdr3_aa: ASSGSGWAGNTIY

v_call: TRBV19
clone_size: -
cdr3_aa: ASSMDSQETQY

v_call: TRBV24-1
clone_size: once
cdr3_aa: ATQGAGSAGELF

v_call: TRBV18
clone_size: few
cdr3_aa: ASSPPSSYNEQF

v_call: TRBV29-1
clone_size: once
cdr3_aa: SVRYGEAF

v_call: TRBV19
clone_size: -
cdr3_aa: ASSIGGMAGELF

v_call: TRBV28
clone_size: -
cdr3_aa: AIMTPEAYNEQF

v_call: TRBV7-2
clone_size: -
cdr3_aa: ASSPRGQPQH

v_call: TRBV28
clone_size: -
cdr3_aa: ASSPTGAVNEQY

v_call: TRBV9
clone_size: once
cdr3_aa: ASSPQTGGGRQETQY

v_call: TRBV7-6
clone_size: -
cdr3_aa: ASSLEGQVQETQY

v_call: TRBV9
clone_size: few
cdr3_aa: ASSLTGAHSPLH

v_call: TRBV11-2
clone_size: -
cdr3_aa: ASSLAPGSGLH

v_call: TRBV11-2
clone_size: -
cdr3_aa: ASSLDRRDREKQF

v_call: TRBV12-3/TRBV12-4
clone_size: -
cdr3_aa: ASTQAGRGTQY

v_call: TRBV29-1
clone_size: -
cdr3_aa: SVDRGNTEAF